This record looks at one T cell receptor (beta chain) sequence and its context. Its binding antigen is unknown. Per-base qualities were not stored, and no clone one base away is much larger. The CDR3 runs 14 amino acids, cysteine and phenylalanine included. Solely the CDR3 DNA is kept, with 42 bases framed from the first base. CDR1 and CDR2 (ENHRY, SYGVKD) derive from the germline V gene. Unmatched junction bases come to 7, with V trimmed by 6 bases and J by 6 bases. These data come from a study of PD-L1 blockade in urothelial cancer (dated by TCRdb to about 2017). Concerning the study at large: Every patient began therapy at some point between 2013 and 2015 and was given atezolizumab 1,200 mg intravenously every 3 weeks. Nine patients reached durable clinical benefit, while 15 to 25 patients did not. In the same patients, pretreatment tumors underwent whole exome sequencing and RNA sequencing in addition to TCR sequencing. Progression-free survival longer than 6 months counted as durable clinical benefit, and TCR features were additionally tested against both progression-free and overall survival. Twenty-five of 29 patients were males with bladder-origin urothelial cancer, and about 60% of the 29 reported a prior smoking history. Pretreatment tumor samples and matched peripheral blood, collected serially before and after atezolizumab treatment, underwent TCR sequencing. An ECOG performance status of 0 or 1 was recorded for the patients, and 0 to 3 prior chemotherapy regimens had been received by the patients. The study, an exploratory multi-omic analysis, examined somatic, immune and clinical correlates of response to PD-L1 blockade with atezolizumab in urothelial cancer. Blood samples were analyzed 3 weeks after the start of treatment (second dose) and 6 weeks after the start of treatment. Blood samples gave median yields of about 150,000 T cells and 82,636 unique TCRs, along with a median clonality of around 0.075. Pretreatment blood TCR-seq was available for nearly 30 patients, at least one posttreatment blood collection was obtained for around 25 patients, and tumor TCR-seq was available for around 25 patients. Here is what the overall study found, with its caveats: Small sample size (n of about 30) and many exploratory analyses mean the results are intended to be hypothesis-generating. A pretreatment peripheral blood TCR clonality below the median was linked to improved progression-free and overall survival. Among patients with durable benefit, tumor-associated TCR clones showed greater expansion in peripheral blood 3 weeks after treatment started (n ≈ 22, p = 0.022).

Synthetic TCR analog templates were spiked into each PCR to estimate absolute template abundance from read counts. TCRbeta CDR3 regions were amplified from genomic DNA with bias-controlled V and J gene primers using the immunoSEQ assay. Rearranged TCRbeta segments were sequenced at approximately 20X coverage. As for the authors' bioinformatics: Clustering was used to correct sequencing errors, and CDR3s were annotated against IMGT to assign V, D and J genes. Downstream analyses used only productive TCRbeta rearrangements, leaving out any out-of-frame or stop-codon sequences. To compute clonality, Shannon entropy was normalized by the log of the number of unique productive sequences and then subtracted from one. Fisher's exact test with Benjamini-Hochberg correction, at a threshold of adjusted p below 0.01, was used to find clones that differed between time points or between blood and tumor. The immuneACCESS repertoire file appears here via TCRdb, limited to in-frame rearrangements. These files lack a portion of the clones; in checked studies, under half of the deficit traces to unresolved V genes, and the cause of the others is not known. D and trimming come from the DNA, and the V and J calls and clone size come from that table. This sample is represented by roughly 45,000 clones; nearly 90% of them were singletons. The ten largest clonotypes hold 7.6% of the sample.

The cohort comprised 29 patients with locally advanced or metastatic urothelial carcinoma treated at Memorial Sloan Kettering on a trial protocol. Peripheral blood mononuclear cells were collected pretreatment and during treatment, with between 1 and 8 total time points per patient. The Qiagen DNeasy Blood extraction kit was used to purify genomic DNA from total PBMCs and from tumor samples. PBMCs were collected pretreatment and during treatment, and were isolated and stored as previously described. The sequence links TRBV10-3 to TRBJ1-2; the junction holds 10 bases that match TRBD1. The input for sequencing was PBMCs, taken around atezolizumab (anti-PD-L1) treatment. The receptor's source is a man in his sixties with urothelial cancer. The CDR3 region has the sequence CAIRKTGGDHGYTF. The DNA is TGTGCCATCAGGAAGACAGGGGGCGACCATGGCTACACCTTC.